This TCR beta chain was profiled in a study of beta chain features in type 1 diabetes. The sequenced template was cDNA made from the entire isolated RNA. The protocol was immunoSEQ multiplex PCR, while the TCRdb copy is restricted to in-frame clones and leaves out a portion. The data show some 410,000 clones, around 10% seen once. This clone was counted a few times. V dropped 3 bases and J dropped 7 bases, with 9 bases sitting between them. This CDR3 has 12 amino acids. The germline V gene has CDR1 SNHLY and CDR2 FYNNEI. This sequence joins TRBV2 and TRBJ2-5; unclear D gene. The clonotype was recovered from a woman aged 18-29 years in good health. Material: naive CD4+ T cells from blood. The CDR3 coding sequence is TGTGCCAGCAGTGATGATGTGAGGACCCAGTACTTC. It specifies CASSDDVRTQYF.